This T cell receptor (beta chain) was recorded in a study of cytomegalovirus exposure and HLA in healthy donors. Overall study context: According to later analysis, the same platform produced the approximately 130 validation and 600 to 800 first-cohort repertoires. Study conclusions and caveats: The authors listed 150 or so TCR beta chains as cytomegalovirus-associated. There were a few CMV-associated chains whose specificity for CMV antigens was confirmed in vitro. Later, an analysis found that TCR clusters from the first cohort tended to co-occur in the roughly 110 validation repertoires.

Clones were read by immunoSEQ multiplex PCR, and TCRdb kept only the in-frame ones, dropping some. The data hold 150,000 to 200,000 clones, with 86% observed a single time. About this clone: Its antigen is still unknown.

Germline V gene sequence: CDR1 SNHLY, CDR2 FYNNEI. Trimming pared 4 bases from V and 0 bases from J, leaving 6 bases between. The CDR3 length is 13 residues. The clonotype was recovered from a woman under 30 in good health and CMV-seronegative. The specimen sequenced was PBMCs. The chain carries TRBV2 and TRBJ2-5; possible D gene TRBD1, 5 bases. CDR3: CASSGQYQETQYF. CDR3 coding DNA: TGTGCCAGCAGTGGACAGTACCAAGAGACCCAGTACTTC. Variable domain in full (rest from reference TRBV2 and TRBJ2-5): EPEVTQTPSHQVTQMGQEVILRCVPISNHLYFYWYRQILGQKVEFLVSFYNNEISEKSEIFDDQFSVERPDGSNFTLKIRSTKLEDSAMYFCASSGQYQETQYFGPGTRLLVL.